This T cell receptor beta chain was documented in a study of blood T cell repertoires in COVID-19. Overall study context: The United States, Italy and Spain were the sources of the acute and convalescent COVID-19 samples. T cells, B-cell-depleted T cells, or PBMCs provided the cDNA or gDNA that served as material.

Original handling: Estimated nucleated cell counts came from reference gene primer amplification. Some clones are missing from TCRdb's copy, which holds only in-frame ones; the method was immunoSEQ multiplex PCR. V, J and clone size were drawn from that table, and D and trimming were deduced from the DNA. The sample includes about 190,000 clones, approximately 79% seen only once; the top ten take approximately 15%. Trimming cost V 6 bases and J 2 bases, with 16 bases left between them. Germline V gene data show CDR1 as SGHRS and CDR2 as YFSETQ. The CDR3 has 15 amino acids. V is TRBV5-1 and J is TRBJ2-3; possible D gene TRBD1, 6 bases. This sequence was found in a man aged 45-65 years who had recovered from COVID-19. Sequencing was carried out using peripheral blood. CDR3 nucleotide sequence: TGCGCCAGCACCGTGGACAGTTCTGCCACAGATACGCAGTATTTT. Translation: CASTVDSSATDTQYF.